Below, 28 T cell receptor beta chains from the same sample are listed, as sequenced in a study of Ad26.COV2.S vaccination and SARS-CoV-2 variants. Described treatment: about 20 received Ad26.COV2.S at low or high dose, single or two shots; roughly five received placebo; per-sample allocation not given. At day 63 after the first vaccine or placebo injection, samples were drawn. Some clones are missing from TCRdb's copy, which holds only in-frame ones; the method was immunoSEQ multiplex PCR. The table shows hundreds of thousands of clones, with approximately 86% occurring only once. Sequencing was performed on peripheral blood, taken in a trial of Ad26.COV2.S vaccine versus placebo. These receptors all stem from a person aged 18 to 59 who received the Ad26.COV2.S COVID-19 vaccine or a placebo.

The chain couples TRBV30 to TRBJ2-7, with 8 bases identical to TRBD2. V lost 3 bases, J lost 3 bases, and 7 bases stayed unmatched. Germline V gene lookup returns CDR1 GTSNPN and CDR2 SVGIG (reference sequence). The length of the CDR3 is 14 residues. The CDR3 region is CAWRKSGSVYEQYF. In DNA form, the CDR3 reads TGTGCCTGGAGGAAAAGCGGGAGCGTCTACGAGCAGTACTTC.

The chain joins TRBV7-3 to TRBJ2-3; 7 nucleotides agree with TRBD1. The CDR3 extends over 14 amino acids. V shed 3 bases, J shed 1 base, and the junction held 1 base outside the gene matches. Germline V lookup: CDR1 SGHTA, CDR2 FQGTGA. The CDR3 region is CASSFTGGTDTQYF. CDR3 DNA sequence: TGTGCCAGCAGCTTCACAGGGGGCACAGATACGCAGTATTTT. Using reference TRBV7-3 and TRBJ2-3 for the parts outside the CDR3, the full variable domain is GAGVSQTPSNKVTEKGKYVELRCDPISGHTALYWYRQSLGQGPEFLIYFQGTGAADDSGLPNDRFFAVRPEGSVSTLKIQRTERGDSAVYLCASSFTGGTDTQYFGPGTRLTVL.

This clone was counted a few times. This chain links TRBV19 with TRBJ2-7, with D possibly matching TRBD2 (7 bases). Trimming took 6 bases from V and 4 from J, leaving 16 bases between them. This CDR3 is 14 amino acids long. Germline V gene data show CDR1 as LNHDA and CDR2 as SQIVND (reference sequence). The CDR3: CASSRGAGYYEQYF. The CDR3 nucleotides read TGTGCCAGTAGCCGGGGGGCGGGATATTACGAGCAGTACTTC.

V gene TRBV3-1 (or the pseudogene TRBV3-2) combines with J gene TRBJ1-1; 9 positions match TRBD1. The length of the CDR3 is 15 residues. V dropped 3 bases and J dropped 3; count of bases not matched to a gene: 5. Germline V CDR1 and CDR2: LGHDT, YNNKEL (reference sequence). The chain's CDR3 is CASSQGQGADTEAFF. Here the CDR3 DNA reads TGTGCCAGCAGCCAGGGACAGGGCGCGGACACTGAAGCTTTCTTT.

CDR3 in DNA: TGTGCCAGCAGTTCCAAAGGGATATCGAACACTGAAGCTTTCTTT. As protein: CASSSKGISNTEAFF. The genes are TRBV6-2 or TRBV6-3 and TRBJ1-1; unclear D gene. The germline CDR1 and CDR2 sequences are MNHEY and SVGEGT. This CDR3 has 15 residues. The germline V and J ends were trimmed by 4 bases and 1 base, with 13 bases remaining between them.

V is TRBV3-1 (or the pseudogene TRBV3-2) and J is TRBJ2-2; either TRBD1 or TRBD2 may fit D (5 bases each). V lost 10 bases, J lost 2 bases, and 11 bases lay in between. CDR1 and CDR2 (germline): LGHDT, YNNKEL (reference sequence). The CDR3 runs 13 residues. The DNA of the CDR3 is TGTGCCACGGGGCTAGCCAACACCGGGGAGCTGTTTTTT. Residues: CATGLANTGELFF.

The V gene is TRBV28, the J gene TRBJ1-4; D gene ambiguous. Germline loops: CDR1 MDHEN, CDR2 SYDVKM. The CDR3 totals 13 residues. Between the trimmed V and J ends, which lost 5 bases and 4 bases, there was a span of 8 bases. CDR3 DNA: TGTGCCAGCAGTACTACGAGTAATGAAAAACTGTTTTTT. Residues: CASSTTSNEKLFF.

The sample holds one count of this clone. V usage is TRBV7-2 and J usage is TRBJ2-5; unclear D gene. Trimming left V 4 bases short and J 5 bases short, with 11 bases between. The CDR3 runs 13 residues. CDR1 and CDR2 (germline): SGHTA, FQGNSA. DNA of the CDR3: TGTGCCAGCAGCTCCGGTCCTGGGGAGACCCAGTACTTC. Translated, it gives CASSSGPGETQYF.

The chain employs TRBV5-4 and TRBJ2-1; tentatively, D is TRBD1 (5 bases). The CDR3 runs 13 residues. Germline loops: CDR1 SGHNT, CDR2 YYREEE (reference sequence). Trimming removed 0 bases at V and 8 bases at J, with 9 bases between. CDR3 sequence: CASSLDRWDEQFF. The CDR3 DNA follows: TGTGCCAGCAGCTTGGACAGGTGGGATGAGCAGTTCTTC.

The chain recombines TRBV7-8 with TRBJ1-4; no definite D call. The CDR3 consists of 14 residues. CDR1 is SGHVS, CDR2 FQNEAQ, per germline. V was trimmed by 5 bases and J by 5 bases, leaving 12 bases between them. The DNA for the CDR3 is TGTGCCAGCAGCCCCGCGGGCAGGAATGAAAAACTGTTTTTT. Translation gives CASSPAGRNEKLFF.

The chain uses TRBV4-1 and TRBJ2-2; no firm D call. Germline V gene lookup returns CDR1 MGHRA and CDR2 YSYEKL. The V end lost 1 base, the J end lost 0 bases, and 9 bases lay between the germline ends. The CDR3 length is 16 residues. CDR3 region: CASSQVPSPNTGELFF. Here the CDR3 DNA reads TGCGCCAGCAGCCAAGTCCCATCCCCGAACACCGGGGAGCTGTTTTTT.

A single count supports this clone. This chain connects TRBV28 to TRBJ1-6; D ambiguous. The germline gives CDR1 MDHEN, CDR2 SYDVKM. Deletions cut 4 bases from V and 11 bases from J, with 0 bases between. The CDR3 has 9 residues. The CDR3 coding sequence is TGTGCCAGCAGTTCACCCCTCCACTTT. It specifies CASSSPLHF.

In its sample, this clone was seen once. The chain joins TRBV28 to TRBJ2-5; 8 nucleotides match TRBD1. V lost 3 bases to trimming and J lost 3 bases; unmatched junction nucleotides: 6. CDR3 length: 15 amino acids. From germline, CDR1 is MDHEN and CDR2 SYDVKM. The DNA of the CDR3 is TGTGCCAGCAGTTTCCAGGGGGCAGGAAAAGAGACCCAGTACTTC. It is translated as CASSFQGAGKETQYF.

The chain joins TRBV19 to TRBJ2-2; D remains ambiguous. The CDR3 spans 15 residues. The ends were cut back, 8 bases at V and 3 bases at J, with 16 bases in the middle. Germline V lookup: CDR1 LNHDA, CDR2 SQIVND (reference sequence). In DNA, the CDR3 is TGTGCCAGTGCTTGGGAAAGGGCCGACACCGGGGAGCTGTTTTTT. Protein product: CASAWERADTGELFF.

The rearrangement uses TRBV5-1 and TRBJ2-2; 8 bases fit TRBD2. CDR1 and CDR2 (germline): SGHRS, YFSETQ. The V and J ends lost 4 bases and 15 bases, in that order; junction bases with no gene match: 2. This CDR3 spans 10 amino acids. This CDR3 is CASSGTRMFF. The CDR3 region has the DNA TGCGCCAGCAGCGGGACTAGGATGTTTTTT.

V is TRBV18 and J is TRBJ1-1; D unresolved. CDR1 and CDR2 from the germline V gene are KGHSH and LQKENI. CDR3 length equals 18 residues. Deletions cut 3 bases from V and 3 bases from J, with 23 bases between. The chain's CDR3 is CASSPTRTRATRDTEAFF. CDR3 sequence (DNA): TGTGCCAGCTCACCGACTAGAACAAGGGCAACTAGGGACACTGAAGCTTTCTTT.

The rearrangement links TRBV29-1 to TRBJ1-2; D unresolved. The length of the CDR3 is 11 residues. Germline CDR1 reads SQVTM; CDR2 reads ANQGSEA. Deletions cut 5 bases from V and 6 bases from J, with 10 bases between. CDR3 sequence (DNA): TGCAGCGTTCGAGATTTGGATGGCTACACCTTC. This codes for CSVRDLDGYTF.

The rearrangement links TRBV25-1 to TRBJ1-2, with 8 bases aligning to TRBD1. Germline V gene data show CDR1 as MGHDK and CDR2 as SYGVNS. The CDR3 is 12 residues long. V shed 3 bases and J 10 bases; nucleotides not matched to a gene: 4. The CDR3: CASSEDRALYTF. The CDR3, as DNA: TGTGCCAGCAGTGAGGACAGGGCGCTCTACACCTTC.

This sequence joins TRBV4-2 and TRBJ1-1, with 7 bases aligning to TRBD1. Trimming at V came to 5 bases and at J to 6 bases, leaving 12 bases not matched to a gene. The length of the CDR3 is 15 residues. Looked up from germline, CDR1 is LGHNA and CDR2 is YNFKEQ. The CDR3 is CASSARGGDIAEAFF. Here the CDR3 DNA reads TGTGCCAGCAGCGCTAGAGGGGGCGATATCGCTGAAGCTTTCTTT.

The chain couples TRBV3-1 (or the pseudogene TRBV3-2) to TRBJ2-5; possible D gene TRBD2, 5 bases. Germline V gene data show CDR1 as LGHDT and CDR2 as YNNKEL (reference sequence). This CDR3 region has 16 residues. Deletions cut 0 bases from V and 7 bases from J, with 18 bases between. In DNA form, the CDR3 reads TGTGCCAGCAGCCAAGATTGGGCTAGCATGCACGGGACCCAGTACTTC. Amino acid sequence: CASSQDWASMHGTQYF.

The rearrangement uses TRBV7-2 and TRBJ1-4, with D possibly matching TRBD1 (6 bases). Trimming removed 5 bases from V and 3 bases from J, with 13 bases in between. Germline CDR1 and CDR2: SGHTA and FQGNSA. The CDR3 spans 15 residues. CDR3 loop: CASSIGGTANEKLFF. As DNA, the CDR3 is TGTGCCAGCAGCATAGGGGGTACAGCTAATGAAAAACTGTTTTTT.

The chain recombines TRBV28 with TRBJ2-7, with 7 bases lining up with TRBD1. CDR3 length: 14 residues. The germline CDR1 and CDR2 sequences are MDHEN and SYDVKM. Unmatched junction bases numbered 5, after V lost 3 bases and J lost 3 bases. CDR3 in DNA: TGTGCCAGCAGTTTGTGGGGACAGTTCTACGAGCAGTACTTC. As protein: CASSLWGQFYEQYF.

The rearrangement joins TRBV3-1 (or the pseudogene TRBV3-2) to TRBJ2-1; D is uncertain. CDR3 length: 14 residues. V dropped 2 bases and J dropped 4 bases, with 9 bases sitting between them. Germline values: CDR1 LGHDT, CDR2 YNNKEL (reference sequence). The CDR3 DNA follows: TGTGCCAGCAGCCAAAATGGTCCATACAATGAGCAGTTCTTC. It specifies CASSQNGPYNEQFF.

The chain couples TRBV5-1 to TRBJ1-2; perhaps TRBD1 as D (6 bases). With 3 bases removed from V and 3 bases from J, the gap between germline ends came to 21 bases. This CDR3 comprises 17 residues. The germline V gene encodes CDR1 SGHRS and CDR2 YFSETQ. The CDR3: CASSWGPLWGKDYGYTF. The CDR3 DNA reads as TGCGCCAGCAGCTGGGGGCCTCTTTGGGGAAAAGACTATGGCTACACCTTC.

The rearrangement joins TRBV28 to TRBJ2-7, with 7 bases fitting TRBD1. The CDR3 spans 13 residues. The germline gives CDR1 MDHEN, CDR2 SYDVKM. With V trimmed by 5 bases and J by 8 bases, 9 bases remained unmatched. The CDR3 nucleotides read TGTGCCAGCAGTGTACCACAGGGGACCAAGCAGTACTTC. Translation: CASSVPQGTKQYF.

Comment on this clone: Different DNA sequences within this sample yield the same CDR3. The chain employs TRBV19 and TRBJ1-2; the match to TRBD1 covers 7 bases. The CDR3 loop spans 15 amino acids. Looked up from germline, CDR1 is LNHDA and CDR2 is SQIVND (reference sequence). After removal of 4 bases from V and 3 bases from J, the junction contained 8 bases not matched to a gene. The CDR3 nucleotides read TGTGCCAGTAGTACTCCGACAGGGTCGTACTATGGCTACACCTTC. Its translation: CASSTPTGSYYGYTF. Full variable domain (remainder filled in from reference TRBV19 and TRBJ1-2): DGGITQSPKYLFRKEGQNVTLSCEQNLNHDAMYWYRQDPGQGLRLIYYSQIVNDFQKGDIAEGYSVSREKKESFPLTVTSAQKNPTAFYLCASSTPTGSYYGYTFGSGTRLTVV.

The chain combines TRBV12-3 or TRBV12-4 with TRBJ1-2; weak D call: TRBD1 (5 bases). CDR3 size: 13 residues. The V and J ends lost 6 bases and 7 bases respectively, with 15 bases between them. CDR3 region: CASRDRTGGGYTF. The CDR3 DNA follows: TGTGCCAGCAGGGACCGCACGGGGGGTGGCTACACCTTC.

J is TRBJ1-6 and V is TRBV9; D is unclear. The CDR3 extends over 13 amino acids. V was shortened by 0 bases and J by 10 bases, with 8 bases between the two germline ends. CDR1 is SGDLS and CDR2 is YYNGEE in the germline V gene. The CDR3, as DNA: TGTGCCAGCAGCGTAGAGGTAAACTCACCCCTCCACTTT. Amino acids: CASSVEVNSPLHF.